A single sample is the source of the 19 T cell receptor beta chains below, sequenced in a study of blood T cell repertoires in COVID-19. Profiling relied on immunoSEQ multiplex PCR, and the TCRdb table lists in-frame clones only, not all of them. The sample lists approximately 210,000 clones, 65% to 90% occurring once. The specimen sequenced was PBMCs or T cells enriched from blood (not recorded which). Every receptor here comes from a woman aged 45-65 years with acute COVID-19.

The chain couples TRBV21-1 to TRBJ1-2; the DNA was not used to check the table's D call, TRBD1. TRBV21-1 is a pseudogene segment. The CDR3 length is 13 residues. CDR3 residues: CASSATGPYGYTF. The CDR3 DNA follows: TGTGCCAGCAGCGCAACAGGGCCCTATGGCTACACCTTC.

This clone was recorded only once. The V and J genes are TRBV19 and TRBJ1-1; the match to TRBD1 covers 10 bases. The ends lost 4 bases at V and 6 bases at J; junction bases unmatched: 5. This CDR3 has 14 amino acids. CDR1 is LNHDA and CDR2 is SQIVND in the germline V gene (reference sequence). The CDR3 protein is CASSRGQGLSEAFF. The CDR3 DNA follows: TGTGCCAGTAGTAGGGGACAGGGGCTATCTGAAGCTTTCTTT.

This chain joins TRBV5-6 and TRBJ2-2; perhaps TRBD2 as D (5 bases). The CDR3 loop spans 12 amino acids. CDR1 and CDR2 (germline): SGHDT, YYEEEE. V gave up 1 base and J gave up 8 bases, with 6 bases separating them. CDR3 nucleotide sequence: TGTGCCAGCAGCTTGCGGGGAGGGGAGCTGTTTTTT. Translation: CASSLRGGELFF.

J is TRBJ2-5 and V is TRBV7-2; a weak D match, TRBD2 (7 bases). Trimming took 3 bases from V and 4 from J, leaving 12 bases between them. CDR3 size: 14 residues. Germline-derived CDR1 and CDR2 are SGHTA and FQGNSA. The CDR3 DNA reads TGTGCCAGCAGCTTTACGAGGGGGGGAGAGACCCAGTACTTC. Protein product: CASSFTRGGETQYF. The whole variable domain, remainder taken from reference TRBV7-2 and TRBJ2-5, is GAGVSQSPSNKVTEKGKDVELRCDPISGHTALYWYRQSLGQGLEFLIYFQGNSAPDKSGLPSDRFSAERTGGSVSTLTIQRTQQEDSAVYLCASSFTRGGETQYFGPGTRLLVL.

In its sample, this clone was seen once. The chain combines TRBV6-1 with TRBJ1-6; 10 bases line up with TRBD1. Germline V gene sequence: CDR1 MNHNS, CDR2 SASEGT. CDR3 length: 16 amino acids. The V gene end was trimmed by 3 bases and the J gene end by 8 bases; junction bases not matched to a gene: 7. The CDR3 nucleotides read TGTGCCAGCAGTGATAGCGGACAGGGGGATTATTCACCCCTCCACTTT. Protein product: CASSDSGQGDYSPLHF.

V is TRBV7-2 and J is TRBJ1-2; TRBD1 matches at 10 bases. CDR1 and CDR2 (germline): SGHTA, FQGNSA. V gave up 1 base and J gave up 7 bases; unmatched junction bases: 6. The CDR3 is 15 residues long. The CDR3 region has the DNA TGTGCCAGCAGCTTAGACGTCCGGACAGGGGGTGGCTACACCTTC. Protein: CASSLDVRTGGGYTF. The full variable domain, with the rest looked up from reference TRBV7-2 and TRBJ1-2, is GAGVSQSPSNKVTEKGKDVELRCDPISGHTALYWYRQSLGQGLEFLIYFQGNSAPDKSGLPSDRFSAERTGGSVSTLTIQRTQQEDSAVYLCASSLDVRTGGGYTFGSGTRLTVV.

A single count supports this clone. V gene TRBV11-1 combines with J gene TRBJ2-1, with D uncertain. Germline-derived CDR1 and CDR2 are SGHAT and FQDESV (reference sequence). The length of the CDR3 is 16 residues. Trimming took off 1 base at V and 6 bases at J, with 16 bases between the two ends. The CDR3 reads CASSLVLEPYSNEQFF. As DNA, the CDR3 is TGTGCCAGCAGCTTAGTATTGGAGCCCTATTCCAATGAGCAGTTCTTC. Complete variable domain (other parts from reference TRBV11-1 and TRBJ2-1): EAEVAQSPRYKITEKSQAVAFWCDPISGHATLYWYRQILGQGPELLVQFQDESVVDDSQLPKDRFSAERLKGVDSTLKIQPAELGDSAMYLCASSLVLEPYSNEQFFGPGTRLTVL.

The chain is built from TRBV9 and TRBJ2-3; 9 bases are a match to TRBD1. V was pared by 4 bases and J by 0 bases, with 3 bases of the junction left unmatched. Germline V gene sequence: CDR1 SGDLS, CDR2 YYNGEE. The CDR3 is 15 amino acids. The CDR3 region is CASSIGQGSTDTQYF. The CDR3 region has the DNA TGTGCCAGCAGCATAGGACAGGGGAGCACAGATACGCAGTATTTT.

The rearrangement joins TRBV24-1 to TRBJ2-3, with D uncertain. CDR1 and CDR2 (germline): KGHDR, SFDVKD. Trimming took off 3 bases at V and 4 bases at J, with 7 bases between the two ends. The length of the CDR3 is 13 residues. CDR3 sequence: CATSDRLSDTQYF. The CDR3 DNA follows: TGTGCCACCAGTGATCGTCTTTCAGATACGCAGTATTTT.

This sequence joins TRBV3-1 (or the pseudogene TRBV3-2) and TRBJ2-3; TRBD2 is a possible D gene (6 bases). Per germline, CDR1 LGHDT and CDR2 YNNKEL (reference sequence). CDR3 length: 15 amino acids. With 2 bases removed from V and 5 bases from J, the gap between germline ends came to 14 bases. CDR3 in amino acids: CASSQSPSVGDTQYF. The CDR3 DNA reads TGTGCCAGCAGCCAATCACCTAGCGTAGGAGATACGCAGTATTTT.

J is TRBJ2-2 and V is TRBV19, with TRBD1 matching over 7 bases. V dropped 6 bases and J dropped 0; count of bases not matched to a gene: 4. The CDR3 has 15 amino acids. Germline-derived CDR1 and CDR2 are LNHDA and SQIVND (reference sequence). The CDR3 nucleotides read TGTGCCAGTAGGCTGGGGACAGCGAACACCGGGGAGCTGTTTTTT. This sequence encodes CASRLGTANTGELFF.

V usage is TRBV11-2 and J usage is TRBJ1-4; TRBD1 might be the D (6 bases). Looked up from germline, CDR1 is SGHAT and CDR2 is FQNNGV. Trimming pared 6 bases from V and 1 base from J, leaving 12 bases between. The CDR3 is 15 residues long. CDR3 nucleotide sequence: TGTGCCAGCAGACCAGGGGAACAAACTAATGAAAAACTGTTTTTT. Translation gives CASRPGEQTNEKLFF.

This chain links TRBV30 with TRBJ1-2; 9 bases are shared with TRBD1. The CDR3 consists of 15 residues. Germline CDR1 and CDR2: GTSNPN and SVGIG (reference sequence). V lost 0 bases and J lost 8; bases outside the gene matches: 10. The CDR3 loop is CAWSVTEQGAKGYTF. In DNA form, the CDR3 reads TGTGCCTGGAGTGTAACCGAACAGGGGGCGAAGGGCTACACCTTC.

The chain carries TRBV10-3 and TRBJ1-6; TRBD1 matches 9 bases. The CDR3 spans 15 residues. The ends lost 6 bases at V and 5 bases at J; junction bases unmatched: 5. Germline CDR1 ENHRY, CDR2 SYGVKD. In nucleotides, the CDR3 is TGTGCCATCAGCGCCGGGACAGGGAATAATTCACCCCTCCACTTT. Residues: CAISAGTGNNSPLHF.

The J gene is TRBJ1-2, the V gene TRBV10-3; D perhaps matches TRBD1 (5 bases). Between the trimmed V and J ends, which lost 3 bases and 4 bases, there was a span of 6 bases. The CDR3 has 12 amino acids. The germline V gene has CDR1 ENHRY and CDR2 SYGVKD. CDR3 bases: TGTGCCATCAGTGAAGGGGTCTATGGCTACACCTTC. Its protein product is CAISEGVYGYTF.

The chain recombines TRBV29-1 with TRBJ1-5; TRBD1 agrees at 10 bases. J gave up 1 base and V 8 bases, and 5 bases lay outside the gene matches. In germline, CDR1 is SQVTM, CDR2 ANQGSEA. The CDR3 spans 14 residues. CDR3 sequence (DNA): TGCAGCTTCGGGACAGGGGAGAGCAATCAGCCCCAGCATTTT. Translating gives CSFGTGESNQPQHF.

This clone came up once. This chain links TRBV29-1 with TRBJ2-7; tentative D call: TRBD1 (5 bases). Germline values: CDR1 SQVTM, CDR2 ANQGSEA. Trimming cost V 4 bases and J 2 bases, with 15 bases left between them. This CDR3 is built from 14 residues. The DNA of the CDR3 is TGCAGCGTTGTCAAAGATGCAGGGACCTACGAGCAGTACTTC. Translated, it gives CSVVKDAGTYEQYF.

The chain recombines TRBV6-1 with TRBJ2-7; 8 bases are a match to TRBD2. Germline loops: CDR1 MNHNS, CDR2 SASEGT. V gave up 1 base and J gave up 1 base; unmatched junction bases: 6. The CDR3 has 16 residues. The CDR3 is CASSEVFSGGSYEQYF. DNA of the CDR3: TGTGCCAGCAGTGAAGTTTTTTCGGGAGGGTCCTACGAGCAGTACTTC.

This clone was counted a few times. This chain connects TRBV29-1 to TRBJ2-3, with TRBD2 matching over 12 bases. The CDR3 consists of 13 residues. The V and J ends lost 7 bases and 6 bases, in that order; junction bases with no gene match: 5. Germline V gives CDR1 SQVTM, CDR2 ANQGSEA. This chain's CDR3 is CSGKGLAGDTQYF. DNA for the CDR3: TGCAGCGGGAAGGGACTAGCGGGCGATACGCAGTATTTT.